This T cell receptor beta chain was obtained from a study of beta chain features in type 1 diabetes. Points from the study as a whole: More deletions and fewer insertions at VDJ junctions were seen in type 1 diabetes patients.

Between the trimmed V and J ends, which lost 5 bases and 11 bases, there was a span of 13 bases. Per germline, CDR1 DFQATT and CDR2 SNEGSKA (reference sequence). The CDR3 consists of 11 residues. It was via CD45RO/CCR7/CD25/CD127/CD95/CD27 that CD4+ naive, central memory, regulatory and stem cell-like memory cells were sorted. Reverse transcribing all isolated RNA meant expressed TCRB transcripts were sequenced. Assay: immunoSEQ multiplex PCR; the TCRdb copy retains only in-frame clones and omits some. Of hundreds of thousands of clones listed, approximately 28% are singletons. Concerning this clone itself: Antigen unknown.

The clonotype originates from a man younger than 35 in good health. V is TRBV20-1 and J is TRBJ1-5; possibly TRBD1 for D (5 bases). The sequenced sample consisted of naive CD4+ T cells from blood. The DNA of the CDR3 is TGCAGTGCTCCGAAGGGGAGGGCCCAGCATTTT. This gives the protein CSAPKGRAQHF.